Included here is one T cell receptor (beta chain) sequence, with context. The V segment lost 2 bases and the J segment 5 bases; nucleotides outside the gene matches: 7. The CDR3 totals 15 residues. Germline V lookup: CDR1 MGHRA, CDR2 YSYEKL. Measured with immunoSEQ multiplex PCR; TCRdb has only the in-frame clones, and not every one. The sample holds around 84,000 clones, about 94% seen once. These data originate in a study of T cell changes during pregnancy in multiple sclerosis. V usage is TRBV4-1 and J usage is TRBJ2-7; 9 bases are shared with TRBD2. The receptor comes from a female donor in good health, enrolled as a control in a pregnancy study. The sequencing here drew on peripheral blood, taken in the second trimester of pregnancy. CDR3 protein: CASSQHQREDDEQYF. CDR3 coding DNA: TGCGCCAGCAGCCAACACCAGCGGGAGGATGACGAGCAGTACTTC.